A single sample is the source of the 12 T cell receptor beta chains below, sequenced in a study of T cell repertoires in cytomegalovirus infection (dated by TCRdb to between 2018 and 2021). Data came from an Illumina HiSeq 1500. TCRdb took the public reads, trimmed them with fastp at Q25, ran MiXCR for clone calling and kept in-frame beta chains. All rows with the same CDR3 protein become a single entry with the most common DNA and genes. Across this sample there are 57,000 or so distinct CDR3 sequences, with around 33% seen only once. The ten top clones hold nearly 70% of the sample. These receptors are not linked to any known antigen. Sequencing was done on a sample of PBMCs, sequenced either directly or after in vitro stimulation (not recorded which). The receptors stem from a human donor in good health (CMV status not recorded). Some clones in this sample may be carry-over from other donors' samples.

In its sample, this clonotype ranks as medium-sized (0.01 to 0.1%). CDR3 protein: CASSTLGDRGPDGELFF. Here the CDR3 DNA reads TGTGCCAGCAGCACCCTTGGGGACAGGGGGCCGGACGGGGAGCTGTTTTTT. The rearrangement links TRBV7-6 to TRBJ2-2, with 12 bases that match TRBD1. The germline CDR1 and CDR2 sequences are SGHVS and FNYEAQ. The ends lost 5 bases at V and 7 bases at J; junction bases unmatched: 11. This CDR3 is built from 17 residues.

CDR3 sequence (DNA): TGTGCCAGCAGTCCCCTCCAGGGGGAGAGGGGCGGCTACACCTTC. It yields the protein CASSPLQGERGGYTF. The chain combines TRBV27 with TRBJ1-2, with 7 positions matching TRBD1. J lost 8 bases, V lost 5 bases, and 14 bases had no gene match. Germline CDR1 MNHEY, CDR2 SMNVEV (reference sequence). The CDR3 totals 15 residues.

Details on this clonotype: This may stem from a read error, because a much larger clone lies one nucleotide away. The V call is TRBV7-2, the J call TRBJ2-3; possible D gene TRBD2, 5 bases. Germline V gene data show CDR1 as SGHTA and CDR2 as FQGNSA. The CDR3 has 15 amino acids. Trimming left V 3 bases short and J 4 bases short, with 14 bases between. The CDR3 nucleotides are TGTGCCAGCAGCTTTGGAGTGTCGGAGGCAGATACGCAGTATTTT. Its translation is CASSFGVSEADTQYF.

This clonotype was recorded a few times. CDR3 residues: CASSRTRYGAYEQYF. The CDR3 region has the DNA TGTGCCAGCAGTCGAACTCGGTACGGGGCCTACGAGCAGTACTTC. The rearrangement joins TRBV6-1 to TRBJ2-7, with D possibly being TRBD2 (5 bases). Germline V gene sequence: CDR1 MNHNS, CDR2 SASEGT. V was cut by 5 bases and J by 2 bases, with 16 bases left in between. The CDR3 loop spans 15 amino acids.

The CDR3 DNA reads as TGTGCCAGCAGCCAGACTAGCGGGGGGCAAATTCAGTACTTC. Its protein product is CASSQTSGGQIQYF. The genes are TRBV28 and TRBJ2-4; 13 bases agree with TRBD2. V was pared by 6 bases and J by 10 bases, with 6 bases of the junction left unmatched. CDR1 and CDR2 from the germline V gene are MDHEN and SYDVKM. The CDR3 extends over 14 amino acids.

The rearrangement links TRBV11-3 to TRBJ1-1; D ambiguous. CDR1 is SGHNT and CDR2 is YENEEA in the germline V gene. The germline V and J ends were trimmed by 5 bases and 5 bases, with 12 bases remaining between them. The CDR3 is 13 residues long. CDR3 residues: CASSPSGETEAFF. The CDR3 region has the DNA TGTGCCAGCAGCCCCTCGGGCGAAACTGAAGCTTTCTTT.

This rearrangement joins TRBV2 to TRBJ1-1; 7 bases line up with TRBD1. The CDR3 loop spans 13 amino acids. Germline V gives CDR1 SNHLY, CDR2 FYNNEI. J was trimmed by 7 bases and V by 6 bases; bases with no gene match: 8. The CDR3 sequence: CASSLETGDEAFF. CDR3 in DNA: TGTGCCAGCAGCCTCGAAACAGGGGATGAAGCTTTCTTT. Full variable domain (outside the CDR3, taken from reference TRBV2 and TRBJ1-1): EPEVTQTPSHQVTQMGQEVILRCVPISNHLYFYWYRQILGQKVEFLVSFYNNEISEKSEIFDDQFSVERPDGSNFTLKIRSTKLEDSAMYFCASSLETGDEAFFGQGTRLTVV.

This clonotype has at least ten counts. The chain joins TRBV20-1 to TRBJ1-2; 10 bases are a match to TRBD1. The CDR3 loop spans 16 amino acids. Germline-derived CDR1 and CDR2 are DFQATT and SNEGSKA (reference sequence). V trimming: 2 bases; J trimming: 6 bases; junction bases outside the gene matches: 12. CDR3 DNA: TGCAGTGCTAGACACCCCCCGGGACAGGGGAACCATGGCTACACCTTC. This gives the protein CSARHPPGQGNHGYTF.

In its sample, this clonotype was seen many times. The rearrangement uses TRBV7-6 and TRBJ1-5; no clear D gene. CDR1 is SGHVS and CDR2 is FNYEAQ in the germline V gene. V was shortened by 3 bases and J by 3 bases, with 6 bases between the two germline ends. CDR3 length: 13 amino acids. The CDR3 DNA reads as TGTGCCAGCAGCTTGGAGCCCAATCAGCCCCAGCATTTT. Translating it yields CASSLEPNQPQHF.

The chain joins TRBV4-3 to TRBJ2-3; TRBD1 is a possible D gene (6 bases). The CDR3 has 15 residues. In germline, CDR1 is LGHNA, CDR2 YSLEER. Trimming took 4 bases from V and 3 from J, leaving 14 bases between them. The CDR3 here is CASSRQTGLTDTQYF. CDR3 DNA: TGCGCCAGCAGCCGACAAACAGGGTTGACAGATACGCAGTATTTT.

This clonotype was observed a few times. The chain uses TRBV28 and TRBJ2-7; possibly TRBD1 for D (5 bases). Trimming stripped 3 bases from V and 2 bases from J, with 14 bases between. This CDR3 has 15 residues. The germline V gene has CDR1 MDHEN and CDR2 SYDVKM. CDR3 DNA: TGTGCCAGCAGTTTTCTACAGGAAATAACCTACGAGCAGTACTTC. Residues: CASSFLQEITYEQYF. Variable domain in full (rest from reference TRBV28 and TRBJ2-7): DVKVTQSSRYLVKRTGEKVFLECVQDMDHENMFWYRQDPGLGLRLIYFSYDVKMKEKGDIPEGYSVSREKKERFSLILESASTNQTSMYLCASSFLQEITYEQYFGPGTRLTVT.

This chain connects TRBV7-4 to TRBJ1-6; tentative D call: TRBD1 (6 bases). With 4 bases removed from V and 10 bases from J, the gap between germline ends came to 11 bases. This CDR3 contains 13 residues. Germline V lookup: CDR1 SGHVT, CDR2 SQSDAQ. The CDR3 DNA reads as TGTGCCAGCAGCTCCCCCGGGGGCTCACCCCTCCACTTT. Translation: CASSSPGGSPLHF. The full variable domain, its missing parts supplied by reference TRBV7-4 and TRBJ1-6, is GAGVSQSPRYKVAKRGRDVALRCDSISGHVTLYWYRQTLGQGSEVLTYSQSDAQRDKSGRPSGRFSAERPERSVSTLKIQRTEQGDSAVYLCASSSPGGSPLHFGNGTRLTVT.